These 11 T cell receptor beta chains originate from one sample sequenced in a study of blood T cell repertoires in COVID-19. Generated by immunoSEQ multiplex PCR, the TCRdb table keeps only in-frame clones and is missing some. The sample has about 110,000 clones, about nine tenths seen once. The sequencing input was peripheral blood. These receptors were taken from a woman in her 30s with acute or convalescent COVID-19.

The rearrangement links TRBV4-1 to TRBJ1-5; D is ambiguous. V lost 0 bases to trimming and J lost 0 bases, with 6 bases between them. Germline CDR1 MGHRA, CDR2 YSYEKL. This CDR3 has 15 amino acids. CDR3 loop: CASSQDQSSNQPQHF. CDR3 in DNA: TGCGCCAGCAGCCAAGACCAGTCTAGCAATCAGCCCCAGCATTTT.

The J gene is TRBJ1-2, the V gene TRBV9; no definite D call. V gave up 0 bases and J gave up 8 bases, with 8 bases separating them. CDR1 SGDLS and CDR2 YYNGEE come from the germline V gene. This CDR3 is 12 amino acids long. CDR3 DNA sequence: TGTGCCAGCAGCGTAGACCAAAGCGGCTACACCTTC. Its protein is CASSVDQSGYTF.

The CDR3 spells CASSLASGGLYNEQFF. In DNA, the CDR3 is TGTGCCAGCAGCTTAGCCAGCGGGGGACTCTACAATGAGCAGTTCTTC. V gene TRBV7-2 combines with J gene TRBJ2-1; TRBD2 agrees at 8 bases. V shed 0 bases, J shed 3 bases, and the junction held 4 bases outside the gene matches. The length of the CDR3 is 16 residues. Germline CDR1 SGHTA, CDR2 FQGNSA.

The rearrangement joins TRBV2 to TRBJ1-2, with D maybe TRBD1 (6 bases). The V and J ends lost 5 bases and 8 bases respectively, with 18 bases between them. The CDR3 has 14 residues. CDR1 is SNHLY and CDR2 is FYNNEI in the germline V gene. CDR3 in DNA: TGTGCCAGCAGTCGGGTGACAGGACCTTTGGGCTACACCTTC. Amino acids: CASSRVTGPLGYTF.

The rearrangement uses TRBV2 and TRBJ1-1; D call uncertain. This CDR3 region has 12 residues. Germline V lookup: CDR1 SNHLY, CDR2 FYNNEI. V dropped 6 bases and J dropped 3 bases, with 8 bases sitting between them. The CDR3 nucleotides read TGTGCCAGCAGCGTGGGCGACACTGAAGCTTTCTTT. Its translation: CASSVGDTEAFF.

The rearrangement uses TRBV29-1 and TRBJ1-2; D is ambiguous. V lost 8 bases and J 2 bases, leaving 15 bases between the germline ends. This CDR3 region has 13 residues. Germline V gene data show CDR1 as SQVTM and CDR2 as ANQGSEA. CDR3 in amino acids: CSIITGANYGYTF. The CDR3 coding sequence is TGCAGCATTATTACCGGAGCCAACTATGGCTACACCTTC. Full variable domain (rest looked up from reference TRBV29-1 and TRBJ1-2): SAVISQKPSRDICQRGTSLTIQCQVDSQVTMMFWYRQQPGQSLTLIATANQGSEATYESGFVIDKFPISRPNLTFSTLTVSNMSPEDSSIYLCSIITGANYGYTFGSGTRLTVV.

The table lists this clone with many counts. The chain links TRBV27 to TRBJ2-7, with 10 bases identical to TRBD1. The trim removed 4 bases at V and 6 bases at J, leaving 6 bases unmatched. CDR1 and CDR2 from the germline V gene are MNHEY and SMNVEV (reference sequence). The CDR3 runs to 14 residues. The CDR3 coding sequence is TGTGCCAGCAGTTCCCGGGACAGGGGAGTCGAGCAGTACTTC. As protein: CASSSRDRGVEQYF.

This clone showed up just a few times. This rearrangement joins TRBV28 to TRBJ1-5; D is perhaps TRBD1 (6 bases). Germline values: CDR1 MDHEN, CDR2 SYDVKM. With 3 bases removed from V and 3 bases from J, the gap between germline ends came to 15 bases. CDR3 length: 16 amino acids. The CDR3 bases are TGTGCCAGCAGTTTCCCCGGACAGACCAACAATCAGCCCCAGCATTTT. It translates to CASSFPGQTNNQPQHF.

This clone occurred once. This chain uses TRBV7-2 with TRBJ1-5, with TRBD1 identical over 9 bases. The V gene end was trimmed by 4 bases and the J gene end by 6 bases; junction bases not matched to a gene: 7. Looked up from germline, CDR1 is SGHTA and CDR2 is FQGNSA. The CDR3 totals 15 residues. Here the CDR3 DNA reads TGTGCCAGCAGCTCCGGGACAGGGAACGGTCAGCCCCAGCATTTT. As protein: CASSSGTGNGQPQHF.

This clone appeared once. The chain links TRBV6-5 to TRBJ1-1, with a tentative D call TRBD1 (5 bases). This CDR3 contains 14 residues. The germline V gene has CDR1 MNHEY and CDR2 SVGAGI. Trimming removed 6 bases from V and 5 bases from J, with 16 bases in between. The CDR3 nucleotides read TGTGCCAGCAGCTCTCTCCGGGGGGGGACTGAAGCTTTCTTT. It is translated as CASSSLRGGTEAFF.

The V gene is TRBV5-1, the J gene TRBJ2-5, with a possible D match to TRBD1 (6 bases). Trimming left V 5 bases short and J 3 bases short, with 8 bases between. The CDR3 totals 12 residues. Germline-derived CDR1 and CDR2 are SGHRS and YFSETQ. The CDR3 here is CASSDRKETQYF. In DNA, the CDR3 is TGCGCCAGCAGTGACAGGAAAGAGACCCAGTACTTC.